This entry describes one T cell receptor (beta chain). Trimming left V 5 bases short and J 0 bases short, with 18 bases between. Germline values: CDR1 SEHNR, CDR2 FQNEAQ (reference sequence). The CDR3 has 17 residues. This sample was included in a study of T cell changes during pregnancy in multiple sclerosis. Here immunoSEQ multiplex PCR was the method, and the copy in TCRdb shows in-frame clones only, minus some. The table lists fewer than 40,000 clones, 90% of them singletons. Source: CD8+ T cells from peripheral blood mononuclear cells, taken in the first trimester of pregnancy. The receptor was derived from a female donor with multiple sclerosis, enrolled in a pregnancy study. The chain carries TRBV7-9 and TRBJ2-3; weak D call: TRBD2 (6 bases). This CDR3 reads CASSPERLDRSTDTQYF. The CDR3 DNA follows: TGTGCCAGCAGCCCAGAGAGACTAGACAGAAGCACAGATACGCAGTATTTT.